A selection of T cell receptor beta chains follows, all from one sample in a study of T cells after somatic rescue of genetic block. This table comes from immunoSEQ multiplex PCR, and its TCRdb copy is limited to in-frame clones, with some not included. This table holds 67,000 or so clones, approximately 91% found once. The specimen was peripheral blood mononuclear cells (PBMCs). These receptors were obtained from a young man. Both conserved end residues are part of each CDR3. A D gene is named only where the DNA matches it firmly.

d_call v_call cdr3_aa
NA TRBV2 CASSEWTRSDEKLFF
NA TRBV6-1 CATEGAPRRGGYTF
TRBD1 TRBV5-4 CASSLGTARTDTQYF
NA TRBV6-1 CASSEAPSGSYEQYF
NA TRBV7-2 CASSPGGSRNTIYF
NA TRBV7-6 CASSLFGGTDTQYF
NA TRBV7-9 CASSLVVLEQFF
TRBD2 TRBV5-8 CASSFGTSGKAEQFF
NA TRBV28 CASSKGQTPYSNQPQHF
NA TRBV15 CATSRDPVGQGLYEQYF
TRBD1 TRBV6-6 CASSEGQGAYEQYF
TRBD1 TRBV19 CASSARTGGQETQYF
NA TRBV30 CAWGGDTLPRVNTEAFF
TRBD1 TRBV5-6 CASSLWARGAYNSPLHF
NA TRBV7-2 CASSSGVVIEQFF
NA TRBV15 CATSNPGASTDTQYF
NA TRBV11-2 CASTPTGSRGYEQYF
NA TRBV19 CASSKGTPSNTEAFF
NA TRBV19 CASSGLAIYRNEQFF
NA TRBV2 CASSTEGGGQPQHF
NA TRBV18 CASSPPSGNTGELFF
NA TRBV11-2 CASSLDLGRGHTF
NA TRBV7-8 CASSDNAGGESWYRSPEAFF
NA TRBV29-1 CSVVFAGTTGTSTDTQYF
NA TRBV28 CASSSGGPKDTQYF
NA TRBV2 CASSESENQPQHF
TRBD1 TRBV4-1 CASRSAGGFNEKLFF
TRBD2 TRBV9 CASSAVAGPRLETQYF
TRBD2 TRBV7-9 CASSFGGGPYEQYF
NA TRBV2 CASSRHYEQYF
NA TRBV5-1 CASSLVVAPAGELFF
NA TRBV7-2 CASSPPGNSYNEQFF
TRBD2 TRBV11-2 CASSWTSEHTDTQYF
NA TRBV11-2 CASSLTRAGANVLTF
TRBD1 TRBV7-9 CASRAGQGDEQYF